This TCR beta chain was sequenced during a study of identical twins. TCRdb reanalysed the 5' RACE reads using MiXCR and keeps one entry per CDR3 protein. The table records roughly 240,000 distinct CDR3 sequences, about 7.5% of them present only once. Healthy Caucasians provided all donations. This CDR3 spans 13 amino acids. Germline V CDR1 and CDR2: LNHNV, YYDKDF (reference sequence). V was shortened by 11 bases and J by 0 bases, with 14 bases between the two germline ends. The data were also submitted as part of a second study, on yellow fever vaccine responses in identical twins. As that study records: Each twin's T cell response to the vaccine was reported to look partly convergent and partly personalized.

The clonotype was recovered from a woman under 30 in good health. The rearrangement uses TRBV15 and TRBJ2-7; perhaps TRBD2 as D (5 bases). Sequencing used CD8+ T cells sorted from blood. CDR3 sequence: CAPGVQSSYEQYV. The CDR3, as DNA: TGTGCCCCCGGGGTTCAAAGCTCCTACGAGCAGTACGTC.